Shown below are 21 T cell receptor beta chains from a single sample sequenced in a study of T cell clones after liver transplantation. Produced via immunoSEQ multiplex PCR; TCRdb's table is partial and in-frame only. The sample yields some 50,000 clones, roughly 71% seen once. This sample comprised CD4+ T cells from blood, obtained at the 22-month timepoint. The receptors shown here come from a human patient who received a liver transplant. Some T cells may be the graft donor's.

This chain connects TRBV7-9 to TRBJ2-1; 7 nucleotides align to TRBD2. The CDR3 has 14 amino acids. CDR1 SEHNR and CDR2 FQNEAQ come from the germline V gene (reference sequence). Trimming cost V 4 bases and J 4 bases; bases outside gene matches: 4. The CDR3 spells CASSYSSGYNEQFF. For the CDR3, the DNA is TGTGCCAGCAGCTACTCTAGCGGATACAATGAGCAGTTCTTC.

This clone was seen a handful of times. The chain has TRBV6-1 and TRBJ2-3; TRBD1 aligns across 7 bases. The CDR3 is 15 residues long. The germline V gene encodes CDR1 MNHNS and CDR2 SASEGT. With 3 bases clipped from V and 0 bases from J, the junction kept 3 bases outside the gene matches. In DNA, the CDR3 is TGTGCCAGCAGTGAGACAGGGCTAAGCACAGATACGCAGTATTTT. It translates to CASSETGLSTDTQYF.

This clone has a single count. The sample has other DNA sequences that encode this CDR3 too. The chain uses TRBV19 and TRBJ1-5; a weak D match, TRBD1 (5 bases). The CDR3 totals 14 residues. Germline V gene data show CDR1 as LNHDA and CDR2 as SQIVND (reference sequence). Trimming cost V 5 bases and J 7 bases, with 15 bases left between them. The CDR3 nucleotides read TGTGCCAGTAGTCCTGGGGGGTTGGGGCAGCCCCAGCATTTT. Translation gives CASSPGGLGQPQHF.

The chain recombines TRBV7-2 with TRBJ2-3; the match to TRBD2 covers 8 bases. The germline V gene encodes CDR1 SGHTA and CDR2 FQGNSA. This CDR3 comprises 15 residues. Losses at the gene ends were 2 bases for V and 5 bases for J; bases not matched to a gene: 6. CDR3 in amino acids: CASSLNSGVGDTQYF. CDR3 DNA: TGTGCCAGCAGCTTAAATAGCGGGGTAGGAGATACGCAGTATTTT.

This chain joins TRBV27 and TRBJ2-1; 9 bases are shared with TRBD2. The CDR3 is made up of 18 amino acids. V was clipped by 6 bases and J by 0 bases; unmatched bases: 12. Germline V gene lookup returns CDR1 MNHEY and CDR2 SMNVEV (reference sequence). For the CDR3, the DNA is TGTGCCAGCAGAGCTGGGCTAGCGGGGATATACTCCTACAATGAGCAGTTCTTC. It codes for CASRAGLAGIYSYNEQFF.

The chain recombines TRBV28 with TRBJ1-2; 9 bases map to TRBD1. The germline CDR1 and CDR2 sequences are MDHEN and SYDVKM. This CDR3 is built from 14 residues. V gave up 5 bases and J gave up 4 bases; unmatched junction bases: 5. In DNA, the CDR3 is TGTGCCAGCAGTACAGGGGGCGCGAGCTATGGCTACACCTTC. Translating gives CASSTGGASYGYTF.

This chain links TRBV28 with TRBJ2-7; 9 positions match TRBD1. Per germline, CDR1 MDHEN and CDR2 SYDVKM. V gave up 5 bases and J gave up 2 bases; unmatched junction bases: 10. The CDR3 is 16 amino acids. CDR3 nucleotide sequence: TGTGCCAGCAGTCCGGCACAGGGGGCTTTGACCTACGAGCAGTACTTC. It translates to CASSPAQGALTYEQYF.

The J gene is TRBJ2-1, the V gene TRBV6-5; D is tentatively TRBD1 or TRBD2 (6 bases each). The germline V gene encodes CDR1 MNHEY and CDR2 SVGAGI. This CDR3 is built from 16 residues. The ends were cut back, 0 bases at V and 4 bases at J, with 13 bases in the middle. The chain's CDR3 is CASSYSRGDGYNEQFF. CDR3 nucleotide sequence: TGTGCCAGCAGTTACTCGAGGGGGGACGGGTACAATGAGCAGTTCTTC.

Here the CDR3 reads CASSSSGANTDTQYF. The CDR3 region has the DNA TGCGCCAGCAGCTCTAGCGGGGCGAACACAGATACGCAGTATTTT. The chain couples TRBV5-1 to TRBJ2-3; TRBD2 matches 9 bases. The V and J ends lost 3 bases and 2 bases, in that order; junction bases with no gene match: 4. Per germline, CDR1 SGHRS and CDR2 YFSETQ. The CDR3 is 15 residues long.

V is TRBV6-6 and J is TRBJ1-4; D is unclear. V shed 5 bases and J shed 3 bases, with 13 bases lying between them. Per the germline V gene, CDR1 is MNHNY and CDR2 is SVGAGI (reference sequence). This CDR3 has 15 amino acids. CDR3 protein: CASSARASANEKLFF. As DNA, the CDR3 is TGTGCCAGCAGTGCCCGCGCATCTGCTAATGAAAAACTGTTTTTT.

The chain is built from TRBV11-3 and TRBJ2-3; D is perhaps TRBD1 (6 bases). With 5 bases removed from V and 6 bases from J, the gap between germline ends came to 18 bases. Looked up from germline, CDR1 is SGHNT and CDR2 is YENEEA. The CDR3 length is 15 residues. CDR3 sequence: CASSPRPGAPDTQYF. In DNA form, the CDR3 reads TGTGCCAGCAGCCCGCGTCCAGGGGCCCCCGATACGCAGTATTTT.

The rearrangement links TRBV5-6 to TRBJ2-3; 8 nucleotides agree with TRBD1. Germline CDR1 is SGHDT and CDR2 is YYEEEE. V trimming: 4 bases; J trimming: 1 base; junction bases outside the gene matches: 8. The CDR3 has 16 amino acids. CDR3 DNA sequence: TGTGCCAGCAGCCCAGGGGGCCCCAGGGGCACAGATACGCAGTATTTT. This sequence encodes CASSPGGPRGTDTQYF. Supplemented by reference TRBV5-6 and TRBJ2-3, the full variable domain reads DAGVTQSPTHLIKTRGQQVTLRCSPKSGHDTVSWYQQALGQGPQFIFQYYEEEERQRGNFPDRFSGHQFPNYSSELNVNALLLGDSALYLCASSPGGPRGTDTQYFGPGTRLTVL.

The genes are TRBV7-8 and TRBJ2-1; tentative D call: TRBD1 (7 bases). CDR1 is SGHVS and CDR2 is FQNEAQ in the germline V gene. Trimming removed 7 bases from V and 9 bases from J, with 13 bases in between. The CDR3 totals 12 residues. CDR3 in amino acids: CASTLQGGEQFF. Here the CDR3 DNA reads TGTGCCAGCACCTTGCAGGGGGGTGAGCAGTTCTTC.

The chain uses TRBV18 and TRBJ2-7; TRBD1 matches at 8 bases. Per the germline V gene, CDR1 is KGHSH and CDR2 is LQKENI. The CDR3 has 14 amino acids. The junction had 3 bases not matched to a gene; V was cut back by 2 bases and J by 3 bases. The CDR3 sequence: CASSPGTGDYEQYF. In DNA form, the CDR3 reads TGTGCCAGCTCACCAGGGACAGGAGACTACGAGCAGTACTTC.

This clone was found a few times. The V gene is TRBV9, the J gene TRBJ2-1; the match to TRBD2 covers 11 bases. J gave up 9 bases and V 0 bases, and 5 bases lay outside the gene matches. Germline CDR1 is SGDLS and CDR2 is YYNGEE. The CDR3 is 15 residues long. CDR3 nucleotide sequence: TGTGCCAGCAGCGTAGCGACTAGCGGGGAGGGTGAGCAGTTCTTC. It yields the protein CASSVATSGEGEQFF.

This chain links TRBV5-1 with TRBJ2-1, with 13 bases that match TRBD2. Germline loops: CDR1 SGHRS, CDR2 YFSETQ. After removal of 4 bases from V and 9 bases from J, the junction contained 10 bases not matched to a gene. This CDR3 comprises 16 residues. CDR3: CASSVPLAGGPGEQFF. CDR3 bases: TGCGCCAGCAGCGTTCCACTAGCGGGGGGGCCGGGTGAGCAGTTCTTC.

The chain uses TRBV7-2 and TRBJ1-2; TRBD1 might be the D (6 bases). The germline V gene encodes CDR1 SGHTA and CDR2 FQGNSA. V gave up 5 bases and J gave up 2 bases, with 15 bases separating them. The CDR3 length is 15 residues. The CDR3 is CASSPYDRTNYGYTF. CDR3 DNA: TGTGCCAGCAGCCCCTATGACAGGACGAACTATGGCTACACCTTC.

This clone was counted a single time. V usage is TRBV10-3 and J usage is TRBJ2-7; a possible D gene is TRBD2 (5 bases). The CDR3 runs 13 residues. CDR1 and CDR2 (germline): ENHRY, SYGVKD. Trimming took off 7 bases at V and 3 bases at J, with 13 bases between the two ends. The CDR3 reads CAITRGVGYEQYF. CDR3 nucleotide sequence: TGTGCCATCACACGGGGAGTGGGCTACGAGCAGTACTTC.

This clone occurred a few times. The CDR3 nucleotides read TGTGCCAGCACCCTCCGGGGGGGCTCCTACAATGAGCAGTTCTTC. Residues: CASTLRGGSYNEQFF. The rearrangement uses TRBV28 and TRBJ2-1, with 8 bases fitting TRBD2. Losses at the gene ends were 7 bases for V and 0 bases for J; bases not matched to a gene: 5. This CDR3 contains 15 residues. CDR1 is MDHEN and CDR2 is SYDVKM in the germline V gene.

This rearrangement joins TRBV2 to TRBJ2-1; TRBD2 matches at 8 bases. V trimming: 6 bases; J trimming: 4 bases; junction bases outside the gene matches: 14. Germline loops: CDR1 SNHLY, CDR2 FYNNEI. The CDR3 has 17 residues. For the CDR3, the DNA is TGTGCCAGCAGCATTGAAGGCGGGGGGCAGGGGTACAATGAGCAGTTCTTC. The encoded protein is CASSIEGGGQGYNEQFF.

The DNA of the CDR3 is TGTGCCAGTAGTTTGACAGGGGGCACTGAAGCTTTCTTT. It is translated as CASSLTGGTEAFF. The chain has TRBV19 and TRBJ1-1; 9 bases align to TRBD1. This CDR3 has 13 residues. With V trimmed by 5 bases and J by 4 bases, 2 bases remained unmatched. The germline gives CDR1 LNHDA, CDR2 SQIVND (reference sequence). The complete variable domain, with remaining parts taken from reference TRBV19 and TRBJ1-1, reads DGGITQSPKYLFRKEGQNVTLSCEQNLNHDAMYWYRQDPGQGLRLIYYSQIVNDFQKGDIAEGYSVSREKKESFPLTVTSAQKNPTAFYLCASSLTGGTEAFFGQGTRLTVV.